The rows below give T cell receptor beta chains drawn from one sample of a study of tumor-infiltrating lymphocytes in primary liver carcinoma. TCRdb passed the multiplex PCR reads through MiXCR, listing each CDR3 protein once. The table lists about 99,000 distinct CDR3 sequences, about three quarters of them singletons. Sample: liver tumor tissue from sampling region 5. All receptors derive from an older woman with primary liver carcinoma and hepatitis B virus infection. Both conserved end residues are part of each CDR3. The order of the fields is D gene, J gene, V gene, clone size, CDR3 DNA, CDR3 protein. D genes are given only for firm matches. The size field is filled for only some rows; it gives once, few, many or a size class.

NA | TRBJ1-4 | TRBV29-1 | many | TGCAGCGTTGAAGGTAGCAGGAGAGGTGAAAAACTGTTTTTT | CSVEGSRRGEKLFF
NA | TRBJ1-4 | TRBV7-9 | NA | TGTCCCAGCAGCTTGGGCTCCTCAACTAATGAAAAACTGTTTTTT | CPSSLGSSTNEKLFF
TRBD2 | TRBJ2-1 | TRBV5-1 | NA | TGCGCCAGCAGGGCCGGGACTAGCGGGGGTGATGAGCAGTTCTTC | CASRAGTSGGDEQFF
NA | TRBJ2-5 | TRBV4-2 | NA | TGTGCCAACAGCCAAACGACTAACGGACAAGAGACCCAGTACTTC | CANSQTTNGQETQYF
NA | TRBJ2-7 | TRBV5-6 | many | TGTGCCAGCAGCGATCTAGGAGACGAGCAGTACTTC | CASSDLGDEQYF
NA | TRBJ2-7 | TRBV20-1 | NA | TGCAGTGCTAGAGACCCAAGGGGCGACCTCTACGAGCAGTACTTC | CSARDPRGDLYEQYF
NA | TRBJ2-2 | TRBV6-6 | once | TGTGCCATTAGCCCAACTCGCAATCCGAACACTGGGGAGCTGTTTTTT | CAISPTRNPNTGELFF
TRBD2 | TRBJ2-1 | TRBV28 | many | TGTGCCACCCATCTGGGGACTAGCGTCCTTGAGCAGTTCTTC | CATHLGTSVLEQFF
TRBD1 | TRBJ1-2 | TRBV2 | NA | TGTGCCAGCAGTGGACAGGGAGGACCCTATGGCTACACCTTC | CASSGQGGPYGYTF
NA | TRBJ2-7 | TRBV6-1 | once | NA | CANTFGQGAGYEQYF
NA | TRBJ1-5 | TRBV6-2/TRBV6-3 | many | TGTGCCAGCACCAGGCCGCCTGGGAGCAATCAGCCCCAGCATTTT | CASTRPPGSNQPQHF
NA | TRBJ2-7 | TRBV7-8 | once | TGTGCCAGCAGCTTGAGAGGACTCAGCGGAGGAAGCGCCTACGAGCAGTACTTC | CASSLRGLSGGSAYEQYF
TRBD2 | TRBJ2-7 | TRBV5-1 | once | TGCGCCGGCAGCATCTTAGCGGGAGGGCCTAACGAGCAGTACTTC | CAGSILAGGPNEQYF
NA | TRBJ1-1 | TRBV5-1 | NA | TGCGCCAGCAGCTTGGTACTTTCGGCGGAGGGTAACACTGAAGCTTTCTTT | CASSLVLSAEGNTEAFF
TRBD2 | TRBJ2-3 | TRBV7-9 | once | TGTGCCAACAGCTCCGGACTAGCGGGAGTAGCAGATACGCAGTATTTT | CANSSGLAGVADTQYF
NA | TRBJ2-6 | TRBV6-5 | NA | TGTGCCAGCAGTTCTGGACTCTCTGGGGCCAAGGTCTTGACTTTC | CASSSGLSGAKVLTF
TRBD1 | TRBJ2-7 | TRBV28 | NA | TGTGCCAGCAGACCGGGACAGCGATGGTTGGGCTACGTGCAGTACTTC | CASRPGQRWLGYVQYF
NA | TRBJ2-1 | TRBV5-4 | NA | TGTGCCAGCAGCTTAACCAGGTCCAACCTCGATGAGCAGTTTTTC | CASSLTRSNLDEQFF
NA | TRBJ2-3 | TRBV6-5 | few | TGTGCCAGCAGTTACTCAATAAGCACAGATACGCAGTATTTT | CASSYSISTDTQYF
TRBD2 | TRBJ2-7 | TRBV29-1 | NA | TGCAGCGTCCGGGAACTAGCGGTAAACTCCTACGTGCAGTACTTC | CSVRELAVNSYVQYF
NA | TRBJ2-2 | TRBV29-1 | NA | TGCAGCGTTGATCTTCCGGGGACGAGCAACATCGGGGAGCTGTTTTTC | CSVDLPGTSNIGELFF
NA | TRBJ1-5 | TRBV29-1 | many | TGCAGCGTTTCGGACATGCGCAATCAGCCCCAGCATTTT | CSVSDMRNQPQHF
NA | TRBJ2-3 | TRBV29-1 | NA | TGCAGCGTTGACGGTGAAGCAGATATGCACTATTTT | CSVDGEADMHYF
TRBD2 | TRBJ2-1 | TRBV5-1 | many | TGCGCCAGCAGCTCCTCCCCTGGGAGCGGGAGGGACTACAATGAGCAGTTCTTC | CASSSSPGSGRDYNEQFF
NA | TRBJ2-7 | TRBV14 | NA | TGTGCCAGCAACCAAGGCCAGGGAAGGATGATGTACTTC | CASNQGQGRMMYF
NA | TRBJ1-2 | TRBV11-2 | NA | TGTGCATGCAGCGTACGACAGGTTTCTTCGTATGGCTACACCTTC | CACSVRQVSSYGYTF
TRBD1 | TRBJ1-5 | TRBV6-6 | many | TGTGCCAGCAGTTACCGGGACAGGGGGGGTCAGCCCCAGCATTTT | CASSYRDRGGQPQHF
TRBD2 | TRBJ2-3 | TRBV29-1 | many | TGCAGCGTTGAGGGACTAGCGGGAGTAGAAGATACGCAGTATTTT | CSVEGLAGVEDTQYF
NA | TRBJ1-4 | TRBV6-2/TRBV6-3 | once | TGTGCCAGCAGCATAACCGGGCAGGAGGCCCCTGAGGAGTTTTTT | CASSITGQEAPEEFF
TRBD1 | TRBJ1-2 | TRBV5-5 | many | TGTGCCAGCAGCTTTCAATCGACAGGGTGGGGGATCTATGGCTACACCTTC | CASSFQSTGWGIYGYTF
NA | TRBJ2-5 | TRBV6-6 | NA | TGTGCCAGTCGAATCGACGGAGACCCCCAAGTGACCCAGTACTTC | CASRIDGDPQVTQYF
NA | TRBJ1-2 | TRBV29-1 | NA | TGCAGCGACTACGGGACGACCTATGGCTTCACCTTC | CSDYGTTYGFTF
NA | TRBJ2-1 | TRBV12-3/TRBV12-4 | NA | TGTGCTAGCAGTACCTCAGGGGACTGGTACAATGAGCAGTTCTTC | CASSTSGDWYNEQFF
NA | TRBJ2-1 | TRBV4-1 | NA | TGCGCCAGCAGCCAAGGTTCGGTAGGGTATCTTGAGCAGTTCTTC | CASSQGSVGYLEQFF
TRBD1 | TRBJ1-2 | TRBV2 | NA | TGTGCCAGCAGTGCCTCCCTCAGGACAGGAGGCGGCTACACCTTT | CASSASLRTGGGYTF
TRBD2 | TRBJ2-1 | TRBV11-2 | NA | TGTGCCAGCAGCCTCAGCGGGAGCCGCAATGAACAGATCTTC | CASSLSGSRNEQIF
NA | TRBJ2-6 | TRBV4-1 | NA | TGTGCCAGCAGCCAAGAGCCACAAGGCTCTGGGGTCAACGTCCCGACTTTC | CASSQEPQGSGVNVPTF
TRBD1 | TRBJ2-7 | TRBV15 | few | TGTGCCACCAGCAGAGCTACAGGGGGGTCCTACGAGCGGTACTTT | CATSRATGGSYERYF
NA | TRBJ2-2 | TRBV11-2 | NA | TGTGCCAGCAGCATATTTGGGGGGAACGCCGGGGAGCTGTTTTTT | CASSIFGGNAGELFF
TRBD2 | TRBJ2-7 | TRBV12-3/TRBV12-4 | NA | TGTGGCAGCAAAGCAGCGGGAGGCTACGAGCAGCACTTC | CGSKAAGGYEQHF
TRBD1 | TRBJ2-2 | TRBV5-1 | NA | TGCGCCAGCAGCCCCTTCGCGAGGGGGCCGGGCACCGGGGAGCTGTTTTTT | CASSPFARGPGTGELFF
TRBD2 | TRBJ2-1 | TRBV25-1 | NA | TGTGCCAGCAGTGAGTCCCCCACTAGCGGGAGGTCCTATGAGCAGTTCTTC | CASSESPTSGRSYEQFF
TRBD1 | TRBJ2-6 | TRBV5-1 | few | TGCGCCAGCAGCTTGTTTGCGGGGACAGGGGGCTCAGGATCTGGGGCCAACGTCCTGACTTTC | CASSLFAGTGGSGSGANVLTF
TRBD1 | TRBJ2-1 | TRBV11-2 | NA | TGTGCCAGCAGCCTACAACCGGGACAGAGATTCTACAAAGAGCAGTTCTTC | CASSLQPGQRFYKEQFF
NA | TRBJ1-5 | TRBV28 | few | TGTGCCAGCAGTTTCGTGGGGGCCGGTCAGCGCCAGCATTTT | CASSFVGAGQRQHF